These 13 T cell receptor beta chains originate from one sample sequenced in a study of T cells in localized non-small cell lung cancer. Method: immunoSEQ multiplex PCR; TCRdb's copy keeps in-frame clones and lacks some. The sample includes tens of thousands of clones, around 90% of them seen just once. The sequenced sample was peripheral blood, obtained before any cancer treatment. Receptors were obtained from a man aged 35 to 70 with stage I squamous cell lung carcinoma.

The chain joins TRBV10-3 to TRBJ2-1, with D possibly TRBD1 on 6 matching bases. V was pared by 2 bases and J by 12 bases, with 11 bases between. In germline, CDR1 is ENHRY, CDR2 SYGVKD. The CDR3 runs to 12 residues. As DNA, the CDR3 is TGTGCCATCAGTGAGGGGGGCCCTCGGCAGTTCTTC. Protein sequence: CAISEGGPRQFF.

This rearrangement joins TRBV13 to TRBJ1-1, with no clear D. The CDR3 has 13 amino acids. V was clipped by 1 base and J by 2 bases, with 5 bases between them. The V gene's germline CDR1 is PRHDT and CDR2 FYEKMQ (reference sequence). The CDR3 DNA is TGTGCCAGCAGCTTAGAAATAAACACTGAAGCTTTCTTT. Translated, it gives CASSLEINTEAFF. Supplemented by reference TRBV13 and TRBJ1-1, the full variable domain reads AAGVIQSPRHLIKEKRETATLKCYPIPRHDTVYWYQQGPGQDPQFLISFYEKMQSDKGSIPDRFSAQQFSDYHSELNMSSLELGDSALYFCASSLEINTEAFFGQGTRLTVV.

The rearrangement joins TRBV5-5 to TRBJ1-2; tentative D call: TRBD1 (5 bases). The CDR3 extends over 16 amino acids. Between the trimmed V and J ends, which lost 3 bases and 8 bases, there was a span of 23 bases. In germline, CDR1 is SGHKS, CDR2 YYEKEE (reference sequence). The CDR3 DNA reads as TGTGCCAGCAGCTCTTCCCGCCCGGGGCTGGTTGGCGGCTACACCTTC. Protein: CASSSSRPGLVGGYTF.

V and J are TRBV10-3 and TRBJ1-1; 7 nucleotides agree with TRBD1. The germline CDR1 and CDR2 sequences are ENHRY and SYGVKD. Trimming at V came to 11 bases and at J to 3 bases, leaving 9 bases not matched to a gene. The CDR3 is 13 residues long. The CDR3 DNA follows: TGTGCCTCCTCTACGGGACAGTACACTGAAGCTTTCTTT. Encoded protein: CASSTGQYTEAFF.

The CDR3 nucleotides are TGTGCCAGCAGCCAGGACAGGGGCAATCCCTACGAGCAGTACTTC. Translated: CASSQDRGNPYEQYF. The V call is TRBV7-2, the J call TRBJ2-7, with 9 bases identical to TRBD1. With V trimmed by 5 bases and J by 2 bases, 7 bases remained unmatched. This CDR3 contains 15 residues. The germline gives CDR1 SGHTA, CDR2 FQGNSA. The complete variable domain, with remaining parts taken from reference TRBV7-2 and TRBJ2-7, reads GAGVSQSPSNKVTEKGKDVELRCDPISGHTALYWYRQSLGQGLEFLIYFQGNSAPDKSGLPSDRFSAERTGGSVSTLTIQRTQQEDSAVYLCASSQDRGNPYEQYFGPGTRLTVT.

V and J are TRBV18 and TRBJ2-5, with no clear D. Trimming removed 2 bases from V and 4 bases from J, with 8 bases in between. The CDR3 has 13 residues. From germline, CDR1 is KGHSH and CDR2 LQKENI. Here the CDR3 reads CASSPGLGETQYF. In DNA form, the CDR3 reads TGTGCCAGCTCACCAGGATTGGGAGAGACCCAGTACTTC.

The chain recombines TRBV27 with TRBJ2-7, with 8 positions matching TRBD2. The trim removed 5 bases at V and 1 base at J, leaving 7 bases unmatched. The germline CDR1 and CDR2 sequences are MNHEY and SMNVEV (reference sequence). There are 15 residues in the CDR3. CDR3: CASSPRGGLSYEQYF. Here the CDR3 DNA reads TGTGCCAGCAGTCCCCGGGGGGGCCTGTCCTACGAGCAGTACTTC.

CDR3 amino acids: CASSLYGQAGGYTF. CDR3 bases: TGTGCCAGCAGTTTATATGGACAGGCCGGCGGCTACACCTTC. V and J are TRBV27 and TRBJ1-2; 7 nucleotides align to TRBD1. CDR1 MNHEY and CDR2 SMNVEV come from the germline V gene (reference sequence). V was clipped by 1 base and J by 8 bases; unmatched bases: 7. The CDR3 runs 14 residues.

The chain couples TRBV5-1 to TRBJ1-6; 7 nucleotides match TRBD1. Trimming removed 9 bases from V and 8 bases from J; junction bases left unmatched: 5. Per the germline V gene, CDR1 is SGHRS and CDR2 is YFSETQ. The CDR3 contains 12 residues. The CDR3 loop reads CATRGTDSPLHF. The CDR3 DNA follows: TGCGCCACTCGGGGGACAGATTCACCCCTCCACTTT. The variable domain in full, with the rest retrieved from reference TRBV5-1 and TRBJ1-6, is KAGVTQTPRYLIKTRGQQVTLSCSPISGHRSVSWYQQTPGQGLQFLFEYFSETQRNKGNFPGRFSGRQFSNSRSEMNVSTLELGDSALYLCATRGTDSPLHFGNGTRLTVT.

The rearrangement uses TRBV7-9 and TRBJ2-7, with D possibly being TRBD1 (5 bases). The CDR3 sequence is 15 residues long. V was shortened by 1 base and J by 4 bases, with 14 bases between the two germline ends. The germline gives CDR1 SEHNR, CDR2 FQNEAQ (reference sequence). The CDR3 nucleotides are TGTGCCAGCAGCTTAGTTCTCACAGGATTTTACGAGCAGTACTTC. It codes for CASSLVLTGFYEQYF.

Concerning this clone itself: This sample also contains other DNA sequences that code for the same CDR3. The chain carries TRBV29-1 and TRBJ1-1; no clear D gene. The CDR3 is made up of 14 amino acids. V lost 0 bases and J 1 base, leaving 9 bases between the germline ends. Germline V gives CDR1 SQVTM, CDR2 ANQGSEA. CDR3 amino acids: CSVEDRGPNTEAFF. The CDR3 DNA reads TGCAGCGTTGAAGATCGCGGACCGAACACTGAAGCTTTCTTT. Full variable domain (remainder filled in from reference TRBV29-1 and TRBJ1-1): SAVISQKPSRDICQRGTSLTIQCQVDSQVTMMFWYRQQPGQSLTLIATANQGSEATYESGFVIDKFPISRPNLTFSTLTVSNMSPEDSSIYLCSVEDRGPNTEAFFGQGTRLTVV.

The rearrangement joins TRBV5-1 to TRBJ2-7; D gene ambiguous. V shed 5 bases and J shed 0 bases, with 12 bases lying between them. The CDR3 consists of 14 residues. Germline V lookup: CDR1 SGHRS, CDR2 YFSETQ. In DNA, the CDR3 is TGCGCCAGCAGGTCTTTCTCGGGCTCCTACGAGCAGTACTTC. This encodes CASRSFSGSYEQYF.

V is TRBV7-2 and J is TRBJ1-6; D remains unclear. The V gene lost 5 bases and the J gene lost 9 bases, with 8 bases spanning the gap. The germline V gene encodes CDR1 SGHTA and CDR2 FQGNSA. This CDR3 has 12 amino acids. The DNA of the CDR3 is TGTGCCAGCAGCCGCCTAGCTTCACCCCTCCACTTT. Amino acids: CASSRLASPLHF.